The clone carrying this T cell receptor (beta chain) was observed a few times. What it binds is unknown. This sample was taken from a study of response to subunit inactivated influenza vaccine. TCRdb recomputed calls from the RT-PCR reads with MiXCR, one row per CDR3 protein. Of over 800,000 distinct CDR3 sequences in the sample, around 21% were seen once. Study-level points and caveats: That few new T cells are recruited by each seasonal influenza vaccination was the authors' suggestion.

The CDR3 contains 16 residues. Germline V lookup: CDR1 SGHTA, CDR2 FQGNSA. Trimming cost V 0 bases and J 8 bases; bases outside gene matches: 9. The receptor was isolated from a man aged 50 to 59 who received an inactivated influenza vaccine. This specimen consisted of PBMCs from blood, obtained 5 to 6 days after vaccination. The chain joins TRBV7-2 to TRBJ2-1, with 8 positions matching TRBD2. CDR3 amino acids: CASSLARDRLAHEQFF. The CDR3, as DNA: TGTGCCAGCAGCTTAGCCAGGGACCGACTAGCGCATGAGCAGTTCTTC.